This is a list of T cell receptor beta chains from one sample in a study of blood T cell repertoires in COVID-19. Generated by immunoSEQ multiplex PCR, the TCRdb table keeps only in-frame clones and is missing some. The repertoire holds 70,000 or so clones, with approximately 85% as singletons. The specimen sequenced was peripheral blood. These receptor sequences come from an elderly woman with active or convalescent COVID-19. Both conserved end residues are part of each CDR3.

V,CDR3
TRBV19,CASSGGGGTGELFF
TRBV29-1,CSGSRAAEAFF
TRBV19,CASSISAGSVLNTEAFF
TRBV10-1,CASRDDSPKGSEQYF
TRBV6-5,CASSLGGANTEAFF
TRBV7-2,CASSFWNSGVYEQYF
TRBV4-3,CASSQDHGDYGYTF
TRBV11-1,CASSLMTGFSGNTIYF
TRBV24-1,CATSDSLAGSVADRETQYF
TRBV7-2,CASSFIRDRGELGYGYTF
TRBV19,CASSIQGGAGELFF
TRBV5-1,CASRKLGGWEETQYF
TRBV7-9,CASSGLGGEVYGYTF
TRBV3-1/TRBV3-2,CASSHMGQRMTYEQYF
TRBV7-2,CASSLGQLGSYNSPLHF
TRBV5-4,CASSTRLAGSYNEQFF
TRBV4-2,CASSPGVNTEAFF
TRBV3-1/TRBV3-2,CASSQDSGGAGGYTF
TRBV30,CAWSGNLASTDTQYF
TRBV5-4,CASSLAGGASSDTQYF
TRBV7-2,CASSFQRGGSGNTIYF
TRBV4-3,CASSQESLMNTEAFF
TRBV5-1,CASSLEDVPGGAAFF
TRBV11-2,CASSRSGATNEKLFF
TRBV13,CASSSGQLRVGGANVLTF
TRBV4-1,CASSQDRTPNQPQHF
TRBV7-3,CASSLSSGVGYTF
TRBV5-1,CASNTGNDSPLHF
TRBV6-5,CASSQQGVREKLFF
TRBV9,CASSPTSGGGTGELFF
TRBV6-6,CASSLQGVENTEAFF
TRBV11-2,CASSLIGVETEAFF
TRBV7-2,CASSSRPSGGTGELFF